One sample yielded the 6 T cell receptor beta chains listed below, sequenced in a study of cytomegalovirus exposure and HLA in healthy donors. The PCR employed 60 Vbeta primers together with 13 Jbeta primers. Data came from immunoSEQ multiplex PCR; TCRdb stores just in-frame clones and leaves some out. The table records roughly 180,000 clones, under 9.5% of them present only once. Sequences were obtained from PBMCs. The receptor set was obtained from a woman aged 30 to 39 in good health and CMV-seropositive.

This clone has more than one count but fewer than ten. The chain couples TRBV5-1 to TRBJ2-2; TRBD1 matches at 8 bases. V trimming: 4 bases; J trimming: 4 bases; junction bases outside the gene matches: 6. The CDR3 is 15 residues long. The germline CDR1 and CDR2 sequences are SGHRS and YFSETQ. The CDR3 is CASSQDRVGTGELFF. CDR3 nucleotide sequence: TGCGCCAGCAGCCAGGACAGGGTAGGCACCGGGGAGCTGTTTTTT.

The rearrangement links TRBV11-2 to TRBJ2-5; a possible D gene is TRBD2 (5 bases). The CDR3 length is 16 residues. V lost 3 bases to trimming and J lost 4 bases, with 18 bases between them. The germline CDR1 and CDR2 sequences are SGHAT and FQNNGV. Written as DNA, the CDR3 is TGTGCCAGCAGCTTGAGGGCTAGCCAGGCGGCAGAGACCCAGTACTTC. This sequence encodes CASSLRASQAAETQYF.

This clone appeared a few times. J is TRBJ2-1 and V is TRBV9, with D maybe TRBD2 (5 bases). The CDR3 totals 17 residues. Trimming took 3 bases from V and 5 from J, leaving 21 bases between them. Germline-derived CDR1 and CDR2 are SGDLS and YYNGEE. The CDR3 loop reads CASSASLRASPDNEQFF. Here the CDR3 DNA reads TGTGCCAGCAGCGCTAGCCTCCGGGCCTCCCCCGACAATGAGCAGTTCTTC. Full variable domain (missing parts from reference TRBV9 and TRBJ2-1): DSGVTQTPKHLITATGQRVTLRCSPRSGDLSVYWYQQSLDQGLQFLIQYYNGEERAKGNILERFSAQQFPDLHSELNLSSLELGDSALYFCASSASLRASPDNEQFFGPGTRLTVL.

CDR3 nucleotide sequence: TGTGCCAGCAGGGGGACAGGGGAAAATCAGCCCCAGCATTTT. This gives the protein CASRGTGENQPQHF. The V call is TRBV6-5, the J call TRBJ1-5; 10 bases line up with TRBD1. CDR1 and CDR2 from the germline V gene are MNHEY and SVGAGI. The CDR3 length is 14 residues. The junction had 3 bases not matched to a gene; V was cut back by 6 bases and J by 4 bases.

The CDR3 DNA follows: TGTGCCAGCAGCGACAGCCGACGGTACTTC. This sequence encodes CASSDSRRYF. V gene TRBV6-1 combines with J gene TRBJ2-4; weak D call: TRBD1 (5 bases). Trimming pared 6 bases from V and 15 bases from J, leaving 12 bases between. The germline V gene has CDR1 MNHNS and CDR2 SASEGT. The CDR3 runs to 10 residues.

This clone was counted a few times. The rearrangement uses TRBV18 and TRBJ2-5; 10 bases match TRBD1. The germline gives CDR1 KGHSH, CDR2 LQKENI. V trimming: 4 bases; J trimming: 2 bases; junction bases outside the gene matches: 7. The CDR3 is 16 residues long. The DNA for the CDR3 is TGTGCCAGCTCACTTGCCGGGACAGGGGAGCAAGAGACCCAGTACTTC. Protein: CASSLAGTGEQETQYF.